This TCR beta chain derives from a study of CD8+ T cells in alopecia areata. Study outcomes and limitations: Across lesional scalp, and particularly alopecia totalis/universalis, clonality surpassed that of normal scalp.

Trimming removed 1 base at V and 4 bases at J, with 4 bases between. This CDR3 has 13 amino acids. The germline gives CDR1 SGHTA, CDR2 FQGNSA. PBMCs provided sorted CD4+ and CD8+ T cells. RNA was isolated and reverse transcribed to cDNA, the sequencing template. This table comes from immunoSEQ multiplex PCR, and its TCRdb copy is limited to in-frame clones, with some not included. The table shows around 140,000 clones, with roughly 46% occurring only once. On this clone itself: The target antigen is unknown.

The J gene is TRBJ2-2, the V gene TRBV7-2; D gene uncertain. Sequenced material: CD4+ T cells sorted from blood, taken at week 0. This sequence was found in a human donor with alopecia areata. The CDR3 reads CASSLDPTGELFF. Written as DNA, the CDR3 is TGTGCCAGCAGCTTAGACCCCACCGGGGAGCTGTTTTTT.